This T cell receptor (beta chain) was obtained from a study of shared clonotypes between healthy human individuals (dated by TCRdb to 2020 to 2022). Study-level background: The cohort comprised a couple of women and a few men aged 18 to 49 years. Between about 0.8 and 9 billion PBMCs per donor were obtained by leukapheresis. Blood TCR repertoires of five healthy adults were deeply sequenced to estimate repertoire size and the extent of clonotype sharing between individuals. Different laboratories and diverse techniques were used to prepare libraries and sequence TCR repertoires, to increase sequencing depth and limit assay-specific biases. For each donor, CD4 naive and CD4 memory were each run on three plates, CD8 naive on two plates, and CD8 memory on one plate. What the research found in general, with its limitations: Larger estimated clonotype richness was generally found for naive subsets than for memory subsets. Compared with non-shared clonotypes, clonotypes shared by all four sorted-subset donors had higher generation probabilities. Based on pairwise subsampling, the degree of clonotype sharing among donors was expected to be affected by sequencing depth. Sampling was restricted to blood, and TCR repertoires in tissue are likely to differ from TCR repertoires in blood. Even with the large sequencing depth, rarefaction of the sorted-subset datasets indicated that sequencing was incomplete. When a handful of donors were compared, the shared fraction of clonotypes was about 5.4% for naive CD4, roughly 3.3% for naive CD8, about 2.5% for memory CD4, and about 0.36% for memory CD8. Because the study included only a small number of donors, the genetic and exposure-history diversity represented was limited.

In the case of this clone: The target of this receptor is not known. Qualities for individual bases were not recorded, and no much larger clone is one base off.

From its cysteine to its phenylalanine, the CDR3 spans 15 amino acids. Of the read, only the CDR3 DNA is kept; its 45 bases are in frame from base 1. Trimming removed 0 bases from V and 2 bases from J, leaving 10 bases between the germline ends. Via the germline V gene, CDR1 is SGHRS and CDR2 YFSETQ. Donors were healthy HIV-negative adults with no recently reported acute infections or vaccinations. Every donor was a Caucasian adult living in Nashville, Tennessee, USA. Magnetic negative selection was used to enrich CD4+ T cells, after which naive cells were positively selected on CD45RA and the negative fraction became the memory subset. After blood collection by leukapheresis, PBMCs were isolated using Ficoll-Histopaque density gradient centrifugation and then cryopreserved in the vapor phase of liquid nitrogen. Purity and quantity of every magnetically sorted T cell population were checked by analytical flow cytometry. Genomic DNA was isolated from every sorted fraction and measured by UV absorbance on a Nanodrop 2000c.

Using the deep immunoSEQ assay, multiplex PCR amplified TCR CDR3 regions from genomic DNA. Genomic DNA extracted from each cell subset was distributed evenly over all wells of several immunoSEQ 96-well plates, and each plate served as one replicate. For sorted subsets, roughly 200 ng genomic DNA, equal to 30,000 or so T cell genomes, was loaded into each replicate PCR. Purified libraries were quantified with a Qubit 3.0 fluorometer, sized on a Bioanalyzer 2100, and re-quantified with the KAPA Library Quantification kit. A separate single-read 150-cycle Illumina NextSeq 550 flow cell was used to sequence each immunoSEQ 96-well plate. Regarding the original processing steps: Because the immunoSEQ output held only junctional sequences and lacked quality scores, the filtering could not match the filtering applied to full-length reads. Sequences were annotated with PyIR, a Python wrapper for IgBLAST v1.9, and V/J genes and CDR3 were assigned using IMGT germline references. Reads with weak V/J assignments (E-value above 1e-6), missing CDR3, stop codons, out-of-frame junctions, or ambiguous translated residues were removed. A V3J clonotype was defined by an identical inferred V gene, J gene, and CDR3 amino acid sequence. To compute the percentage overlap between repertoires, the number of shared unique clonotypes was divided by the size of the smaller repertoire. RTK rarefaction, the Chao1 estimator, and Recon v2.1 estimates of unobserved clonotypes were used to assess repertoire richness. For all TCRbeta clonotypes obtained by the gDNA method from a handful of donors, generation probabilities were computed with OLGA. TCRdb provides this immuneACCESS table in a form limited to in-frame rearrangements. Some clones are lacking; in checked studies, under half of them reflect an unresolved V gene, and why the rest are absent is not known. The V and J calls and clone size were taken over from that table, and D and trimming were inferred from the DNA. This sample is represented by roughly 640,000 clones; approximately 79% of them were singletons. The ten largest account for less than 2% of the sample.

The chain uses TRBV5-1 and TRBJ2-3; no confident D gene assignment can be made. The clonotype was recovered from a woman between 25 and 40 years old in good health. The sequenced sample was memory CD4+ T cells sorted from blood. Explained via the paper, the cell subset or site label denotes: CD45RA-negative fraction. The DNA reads TGCGCCAGCAGCTTGGGTGGGATGGCCACAGATACGCAGTATTTT. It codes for CASSLGGMATDTQYF.